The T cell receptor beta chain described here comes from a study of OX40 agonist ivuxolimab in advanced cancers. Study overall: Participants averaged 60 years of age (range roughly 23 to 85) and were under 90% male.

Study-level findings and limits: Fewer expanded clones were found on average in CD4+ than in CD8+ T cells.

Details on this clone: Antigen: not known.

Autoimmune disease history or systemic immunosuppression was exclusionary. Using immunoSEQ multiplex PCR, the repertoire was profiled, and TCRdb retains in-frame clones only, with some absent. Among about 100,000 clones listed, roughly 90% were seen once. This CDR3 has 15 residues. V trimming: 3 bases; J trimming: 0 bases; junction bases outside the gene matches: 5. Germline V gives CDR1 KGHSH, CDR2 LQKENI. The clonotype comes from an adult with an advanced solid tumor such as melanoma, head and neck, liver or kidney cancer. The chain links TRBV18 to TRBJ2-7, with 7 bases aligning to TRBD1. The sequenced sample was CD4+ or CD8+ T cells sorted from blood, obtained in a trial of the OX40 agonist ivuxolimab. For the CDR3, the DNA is TGTGCCAGCTCACCCCGACAGGGCTCCTCCTACGAGCAGTACTTC. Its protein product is CASSPRQGSSYEQYF.